This record concerns one T cell receptor beta chain sequence. Germline V gene data show CDR1 as LGHNA and CDR2 as YSLEER. The CDR3 runs 13 residues. V was pared by 0 bases and J by 4 bases, with 6 bases between. Original processing methods: By means of reference gene primer amplification, nucleated cell counts were estimated. Produced via immunoSEQ multiplex PCR; TCRdb's table is partial and in-frame only. The V and J calls and clone size were taken over from that table, and D and trimming were inferred from the DNA. The repertoire holds 200,000 to 300,000 clones, with about nine tenths as singletons. The data belong to a study of blood T cell repertoires in COVID-19.

Sequencing used peripheral blood. This sequence was found in a woman in her 40s who had recovered from COVID-19. V and J are TRBV4-3 and TRBJ2-5; D is unclear. The CDR3 region is CASSQDLAETQYF. CDR3 DNA: TGCGCCAGCAGCCAAGATTTGGCAGAGACCCAGTACTTC.